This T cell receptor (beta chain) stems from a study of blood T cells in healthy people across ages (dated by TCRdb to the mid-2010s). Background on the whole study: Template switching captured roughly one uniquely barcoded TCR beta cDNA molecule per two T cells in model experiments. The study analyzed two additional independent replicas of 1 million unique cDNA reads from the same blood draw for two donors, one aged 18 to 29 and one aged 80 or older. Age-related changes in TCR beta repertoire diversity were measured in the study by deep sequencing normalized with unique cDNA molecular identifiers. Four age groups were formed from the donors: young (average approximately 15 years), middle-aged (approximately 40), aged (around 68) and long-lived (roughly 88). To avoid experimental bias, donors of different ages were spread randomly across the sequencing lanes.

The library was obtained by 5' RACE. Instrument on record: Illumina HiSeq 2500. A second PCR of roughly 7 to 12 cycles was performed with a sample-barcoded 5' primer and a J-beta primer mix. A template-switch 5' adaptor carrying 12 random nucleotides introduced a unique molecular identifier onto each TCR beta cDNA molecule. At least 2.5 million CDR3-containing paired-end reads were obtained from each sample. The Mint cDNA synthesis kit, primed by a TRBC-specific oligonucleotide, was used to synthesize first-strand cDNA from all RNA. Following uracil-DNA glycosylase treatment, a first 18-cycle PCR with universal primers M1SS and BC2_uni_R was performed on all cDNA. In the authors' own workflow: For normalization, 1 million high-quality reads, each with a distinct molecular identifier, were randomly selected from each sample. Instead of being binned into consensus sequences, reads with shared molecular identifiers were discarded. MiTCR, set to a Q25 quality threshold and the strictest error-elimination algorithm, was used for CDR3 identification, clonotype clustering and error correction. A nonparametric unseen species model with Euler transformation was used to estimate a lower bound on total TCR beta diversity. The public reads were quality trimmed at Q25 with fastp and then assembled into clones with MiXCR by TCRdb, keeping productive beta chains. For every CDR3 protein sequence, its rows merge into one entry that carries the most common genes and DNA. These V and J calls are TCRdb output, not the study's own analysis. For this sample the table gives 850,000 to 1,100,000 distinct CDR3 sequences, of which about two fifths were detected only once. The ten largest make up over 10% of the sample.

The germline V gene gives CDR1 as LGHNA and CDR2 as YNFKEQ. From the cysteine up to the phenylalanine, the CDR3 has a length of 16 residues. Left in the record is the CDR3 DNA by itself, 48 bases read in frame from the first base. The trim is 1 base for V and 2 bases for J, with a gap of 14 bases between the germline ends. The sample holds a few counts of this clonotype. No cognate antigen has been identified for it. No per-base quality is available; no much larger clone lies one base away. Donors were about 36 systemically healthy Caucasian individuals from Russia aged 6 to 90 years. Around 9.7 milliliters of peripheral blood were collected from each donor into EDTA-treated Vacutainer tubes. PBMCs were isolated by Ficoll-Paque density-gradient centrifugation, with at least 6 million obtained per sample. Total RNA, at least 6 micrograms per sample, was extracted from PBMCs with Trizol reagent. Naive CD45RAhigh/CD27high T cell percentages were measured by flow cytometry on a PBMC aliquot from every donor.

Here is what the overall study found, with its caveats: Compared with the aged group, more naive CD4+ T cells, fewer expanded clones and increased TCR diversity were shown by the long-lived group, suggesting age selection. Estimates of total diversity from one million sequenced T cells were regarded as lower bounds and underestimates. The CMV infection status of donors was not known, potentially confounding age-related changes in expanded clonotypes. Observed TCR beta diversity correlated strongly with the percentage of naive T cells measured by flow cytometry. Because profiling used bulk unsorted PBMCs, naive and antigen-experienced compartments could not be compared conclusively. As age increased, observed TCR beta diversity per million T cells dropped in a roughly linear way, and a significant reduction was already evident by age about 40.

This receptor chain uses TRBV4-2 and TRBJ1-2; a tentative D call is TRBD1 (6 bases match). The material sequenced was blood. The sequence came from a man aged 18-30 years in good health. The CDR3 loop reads CASSQGLRQDNYGYTF. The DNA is TGTGCCAGCAGCCAAGGACTAAGACAGGACAACTATGGCTACACCTTC.